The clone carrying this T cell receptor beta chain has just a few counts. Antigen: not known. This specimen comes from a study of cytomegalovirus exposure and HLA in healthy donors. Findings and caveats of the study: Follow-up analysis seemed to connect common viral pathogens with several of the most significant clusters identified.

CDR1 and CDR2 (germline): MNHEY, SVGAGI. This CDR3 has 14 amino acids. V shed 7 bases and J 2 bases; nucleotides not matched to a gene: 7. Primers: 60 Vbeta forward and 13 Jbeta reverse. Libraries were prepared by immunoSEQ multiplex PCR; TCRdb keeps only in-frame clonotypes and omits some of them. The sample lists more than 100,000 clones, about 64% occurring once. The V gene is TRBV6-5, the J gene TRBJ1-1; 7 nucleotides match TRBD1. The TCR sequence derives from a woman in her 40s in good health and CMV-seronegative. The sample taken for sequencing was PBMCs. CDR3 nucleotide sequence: TGTGCCAGCACCATGACAGGGACTAACACTGAAGCTTTCTTT. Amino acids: CASTMTGTNTEAFF.